A single sample is the source of the 10 T cell receptor beta chains below, sequenced in a study of T cell repertoires in cytomegalovirus infection. Each CDR3 protein is one row after TCRdb ran MiXCR on the reads. Among around 100,000 distinct CDR3 sequences listed, roughly a tenth were seen once. The antigens for these receptors are not known. The specimen sequenced was PBMCs, sequenced either directly or after in vitro stimulation (not recorded which). These receptors were taken from a human donor in good health (CMV status not recorded). Some clones in this sample may be carry-over from other donors' samples.

This clonotype was seen a handful of times. CDR3 residues: CASSYVGGEQYV. The DNA of the CDR3 is TGTGCCAGCAGTTACGTGGGTGGCGAGCAGTACGTC. The chain is built from TRBV6-2 or TRBV6-3 and TRBJ2-7; no reliable D call. The CDR3 is made up of 12 amino acids. Per the germline V gene, CDR1 is MNHEY and CDR2 is SVGEGT. Trimming removed 2 bases from V and 6 bases from J, with 8 bases in between.

The chain uses TRBV18 and TRBJ1-5; D is unresolved. Germline CDR1 and CDR2: KGHSH and LQKENI. The CDR3 has 12 residues. V dropped 2 bases and J dropped 7 bases, with 6 bases sitting between them. The CDR3 spells CASSPSGQPQHF. The CDR3, as DNA: TGTGCCAGCTCACCATCCGGCCAGCCCCAGCATTTT. Looking up the rest from reference TRBV18 and TRBJ1-5 gives the full variable domain: NAGVMQNPRHLVRRRGQEARLRCSPMKGHSHVYWYRQLPEEGLKFMVYLQKENIIDESGMPKERFSAEFPKEGPSILRIQQVVRGDSAAYFCASSPSGQPQHFGDGTRLSIL.

In this sample, this clonotype turned up many times. V is TRBV12-3 or TRBV12-4 and J is TRBJ1-2; D uncertain. V was clipped by 10 bases and J by 0 bases, with 15 bases between them. The CDR3 has 14 residues. The CDR3 DNA reads as TGTGCCATCGAGGAAGGTCCTCCTAACTATGGCTACACCTTC. This codes for CAIEEGPPNYGYTF.

This clonotype was found many times. The chain has TRBV7-9 and TRBJ2-1, with 8 bases that match TRBD2. CDR3 length: 16 amino acids. With 5 bases clipped from V and 7 bases from J, the junction kept 13 bases outside the gene matches. In germline, CDR1 is SEHNR, CDR2 FQNEAQ (reference sequence). CDR3 amino acids: CASSPPASGRGNEQFF. The CDR3 DNA reads TGTGCCAGCAGCCCGCCGGCCAGCGGGAGAGGAAATGAGCAGTTCTTC. The variable domain in full, completed from reference TRBV7-9 and TRBJ2-1, reads DTGVSQNPRHKITKRGQNVTFRCDPISEHNRLYWYRQTLGQGPEFLTYFQNEAQLEKSRLLSDRFSAERPKGSFSTLEIQRTEQGDSAMYLCASSPPASGRGNEQFFGPGTRLTVL.

This clonotype was counted between two and nine times. The rearrangement links TRBV7-9 to TRBJ1-2; D possibly corresponds to TRBD1 (6 bases). Germline values: CDR1 SEHNR, CDR2 FQNEAQ (reference sequence). This CDR3 region has 12 residues. Trimming pared 3 bases from V and 6 bases from J, leaving 8 bases between. This chain's CDR3 is CASSFNRDGYTF. The CDR3 DNA is TGTGCCAGCAGCTTCAACAGGGATGGCTACACCTTC. The complete variable domain, with remaining parts taken from reference TRBV7-9 and TRBJ1-2, reads DTGVSQNPRHKITKRGQNVTFRCDPISEHNRLYWYRQTLGQGPEFLTYFQNEAQLEKSRLLSDRFSAERPKGSFSTLEIQRTEQGDSAMYLCASSFNRDGYTFGSGTRLTVV.

This clonotype came up many times. The CDR3 here is CASSSIGPGRFEQYV. The CDR3 DNA follows: TGTGCCAGCAGCTCTATAGGGCCAGGGCGATTCGAGCAGTACGTC. V usage is TRBV5-8 and J usage is TRBJ2-7, with D possibly being TRBD1 (5 bases). The CDR3 length is 15 residues. The germline V and J ends were trimmed by 3 bases and 6 bases, with 19 bases remaining between them. The germline CDR1 and CDR2 sequences are SGHTS and YDEGEE.

The chain couples TRBV28 to TRBJ2-7; 13 bases align to TRBD2. Germline lookup yields CDR1 MDHEN and CDR2 SYDVKM. The junction had 11 bases not matched to a gene; V was cut back by 10 bases and J by 2 bases. The CDR3 extends over 16 amino acids. The CDR3 here is CATGLAGTSGAYEQYF. In DNA form, the CDR3 reads TGTGCCACGGGACTAGCGGGAACCTCAGGGGCCTACGAGCAGTACTTC. Drawing the rest from reference TRBV28 and TRBJ2-7, the complete variable domain is DVKVTQSSRYLVKRTGEKVFLECVQDMDHENMFWYRQDPGLGLRLIYFSYDVKMKEKGDIPEGYSVSREKKERFSLILESASTNQTSMYLCATGLAGTSGAYEQYFGPGTRLTVT.

The V and J genes are TRBV14 and TRBJ2-1; 7 bases are a match to TRBD1. The germline gives CDR1 SGHDN, CDR2 FVKESK. The ends lost 3 bases at V and 0 bases at J; junction bases unmatched: 8. CDR3 length: 17 amino acids. CDR3 in amino acids: CASSQSSGTVSYNEQFF. CDR3 coding DNA: TGTGCCAGCAGCCAGTCAAGTGGGACAGTCTCCTACAATGAGCAGTTCTTC.

The V and J genes are TRBV7-2 and TRBJ1-5; no firm D call. The V gene lost 4 bases and the J gene lost 0 bases, with 10 bases spanning the gap. The CDR3 extends over 15 amino acids. Looked up from germline, CDR1 is SGHTA and CDR2 is FQGNSA. CDR3 nucleotides: TGTGCCAGCAGCTCCTCCAAGGGTAGCAATCAGCCCCAGCATTTT. Protein: CASSSSKGSNQPQHF.

This chain joins TRBV19 and TRBJ2-5, with 13 bases identical to TRBD2. This CDR3 spans 18 amino acids. Germline V gives CDR1 LNHDA, CDR2 SQIVND (reference sequence). Germline trimming cut 3 bases from V and 0 bases from J; bases unmatched to any gene: 7. The CDR3 region has the DNA TGTGCCAGTAGTATCTCCGGGACTAGCGGGGTGTACCAAGAGACCCAGTACTTC. It encodes CASSISGTSGVYQETQYF.